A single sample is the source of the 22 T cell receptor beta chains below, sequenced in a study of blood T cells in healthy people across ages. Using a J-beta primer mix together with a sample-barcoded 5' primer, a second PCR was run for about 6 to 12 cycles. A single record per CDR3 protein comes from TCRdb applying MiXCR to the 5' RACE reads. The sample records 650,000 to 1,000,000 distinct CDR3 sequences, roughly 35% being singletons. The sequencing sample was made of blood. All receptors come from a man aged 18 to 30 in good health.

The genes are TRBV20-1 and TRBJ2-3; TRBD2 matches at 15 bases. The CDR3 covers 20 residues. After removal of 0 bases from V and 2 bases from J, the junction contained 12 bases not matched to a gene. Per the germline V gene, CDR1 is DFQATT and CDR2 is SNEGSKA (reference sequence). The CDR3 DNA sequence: TGCAGTGCTAGAGATCGGGGACTAGCGGGGGGACCAGGTGTCACAGATACGCAGTATTTT. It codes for CSARDRGLAGGPGVTDTQYF.

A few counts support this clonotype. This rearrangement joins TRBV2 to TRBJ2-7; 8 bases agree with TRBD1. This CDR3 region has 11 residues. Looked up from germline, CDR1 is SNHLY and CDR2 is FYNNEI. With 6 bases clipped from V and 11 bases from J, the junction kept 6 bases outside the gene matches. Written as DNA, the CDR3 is TGTGCCAGCAGACGACTGGACAGGGAGTACTTC. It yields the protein CASRRLDREYF.

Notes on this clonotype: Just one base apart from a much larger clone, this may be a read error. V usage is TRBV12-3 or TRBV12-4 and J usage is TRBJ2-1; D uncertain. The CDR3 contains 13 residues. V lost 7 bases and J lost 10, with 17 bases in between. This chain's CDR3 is CASTFGPSYEQFF. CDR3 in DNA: TGTGCCAGCACCTTTGGCCCCTCCTACGAGCAGTTCTTC.

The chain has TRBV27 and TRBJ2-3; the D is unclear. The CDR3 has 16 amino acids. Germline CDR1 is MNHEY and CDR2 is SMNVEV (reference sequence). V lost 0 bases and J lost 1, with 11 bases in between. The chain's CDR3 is CASSLSPALGTDTQYF. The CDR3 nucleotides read TGTGCCAGCAGTTTATCCCCTGCTTTAGGCACAGATACGCAGTATTTT.

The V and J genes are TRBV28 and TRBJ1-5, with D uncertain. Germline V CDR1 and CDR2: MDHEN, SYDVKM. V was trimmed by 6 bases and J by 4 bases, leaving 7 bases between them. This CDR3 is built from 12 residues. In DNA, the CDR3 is TGTGCCAGCAGAACTATAAATCAGCCCCAGCATTTT. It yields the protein CASRTINQPQHF.

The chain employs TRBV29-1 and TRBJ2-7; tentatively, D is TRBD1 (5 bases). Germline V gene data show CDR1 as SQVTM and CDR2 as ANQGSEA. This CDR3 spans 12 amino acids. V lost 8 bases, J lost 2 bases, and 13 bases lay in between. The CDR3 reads CSCQGGTYEQYF. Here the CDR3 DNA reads TGCAGCTGTCAGGGTGGCACCTACGAGCAGTACTTC.

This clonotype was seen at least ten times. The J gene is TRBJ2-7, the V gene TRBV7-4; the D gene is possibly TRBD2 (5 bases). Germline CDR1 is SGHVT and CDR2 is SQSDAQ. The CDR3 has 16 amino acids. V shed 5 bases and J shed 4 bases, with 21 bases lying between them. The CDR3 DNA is TGTGCCAGCAGCCCCTCCCGGACTGGAGTTTATTACGAGCAGTACTTC. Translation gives CASSPSRTGVYYEQYF. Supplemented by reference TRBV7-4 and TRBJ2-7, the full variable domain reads GAGVSQSPRYKVAKRGRDVALRCDSISGHVTLYWYRQTLGQGSEVLTYSQSDAQRDKSGRPSGRFSAERPERSVSTLKIQRTEQGDSAVYLCASSPSRTGVYYEQYFGPGTRLTVT.

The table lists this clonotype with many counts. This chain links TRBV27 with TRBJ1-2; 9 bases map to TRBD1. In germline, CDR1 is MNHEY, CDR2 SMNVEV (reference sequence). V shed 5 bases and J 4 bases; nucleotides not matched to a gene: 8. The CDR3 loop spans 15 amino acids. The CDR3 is CASSPLDRGSYGYTF. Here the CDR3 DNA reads TGTGCCAGCAGTCCTCTTGACAGGGGGTCCTATGGCTACACCTTC.

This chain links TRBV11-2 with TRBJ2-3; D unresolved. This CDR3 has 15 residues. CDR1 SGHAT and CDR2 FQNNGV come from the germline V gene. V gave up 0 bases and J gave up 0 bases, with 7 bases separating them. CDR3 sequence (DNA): TGTGCCAGCAGCTTAGATCTGGGGAGCACAGATACGCAGTATTTT. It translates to CASSLDLGSTDTQYF.

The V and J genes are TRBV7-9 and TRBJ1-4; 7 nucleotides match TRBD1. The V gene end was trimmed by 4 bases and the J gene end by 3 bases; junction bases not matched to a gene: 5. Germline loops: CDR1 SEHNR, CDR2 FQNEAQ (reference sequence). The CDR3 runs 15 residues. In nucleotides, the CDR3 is TGTGCCAGCAGCTCCCTGACAGGGCCTAATGAAAAACTGTTTTTT. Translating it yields CASSSLTGPNEKLFF. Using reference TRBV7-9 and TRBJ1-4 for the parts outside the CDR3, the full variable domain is DTGVSQNPRHKITKRGQNVTFRCDPISEHNRLYWYRQTLGQGPEFLTYFQNEAQLEKSRLLSDRFSAERPKGSFSTLEIQRTEQGDSAMYLCASSSLTGPNEKLFFGSGTQLSVL.

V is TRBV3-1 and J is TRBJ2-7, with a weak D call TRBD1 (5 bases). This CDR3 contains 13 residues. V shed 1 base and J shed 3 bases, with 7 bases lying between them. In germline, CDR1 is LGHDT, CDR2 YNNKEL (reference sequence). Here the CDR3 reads CASSQGQHYEQYF. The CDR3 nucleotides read TGTGCCAGCAGCCAAGGACAGCACTACGAGCAGTACTTC.

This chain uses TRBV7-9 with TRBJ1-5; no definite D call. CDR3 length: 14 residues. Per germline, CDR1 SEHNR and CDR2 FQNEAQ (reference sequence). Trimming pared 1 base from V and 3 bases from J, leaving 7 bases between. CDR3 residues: CASSLDRFNQPQHF. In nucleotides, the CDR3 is TGTGCCAGCAGCTTAGACCGATTCAATCAGCCCCAGCATTTT.

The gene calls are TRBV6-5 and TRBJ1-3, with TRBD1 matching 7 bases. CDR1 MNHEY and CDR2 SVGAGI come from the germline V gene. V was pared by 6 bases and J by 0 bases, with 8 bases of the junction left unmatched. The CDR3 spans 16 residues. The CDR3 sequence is CASSRNRQGSGNTIYF. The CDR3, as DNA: TGTGCCAGCAGCCGCAATCGACAGGGCTCTGGAAACACCATATATTTT.

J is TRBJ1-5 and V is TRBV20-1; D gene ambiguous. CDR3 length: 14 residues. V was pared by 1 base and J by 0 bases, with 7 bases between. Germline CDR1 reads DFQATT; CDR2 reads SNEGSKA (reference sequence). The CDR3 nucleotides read TGCAGTGCTAGAGTTGGGTATAGCAATCAGCCCCAGCATTTT. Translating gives CSARVGYSNQPQHF.

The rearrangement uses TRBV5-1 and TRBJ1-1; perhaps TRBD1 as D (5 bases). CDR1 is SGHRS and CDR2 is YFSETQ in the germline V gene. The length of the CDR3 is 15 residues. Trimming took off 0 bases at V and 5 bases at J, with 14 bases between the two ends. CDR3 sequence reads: CASSLGWGKWTEAFF. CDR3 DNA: TGCGCCAGCAGCTTGGGTTGGGGGAAATGGACTGAAGCTTTCTTT.

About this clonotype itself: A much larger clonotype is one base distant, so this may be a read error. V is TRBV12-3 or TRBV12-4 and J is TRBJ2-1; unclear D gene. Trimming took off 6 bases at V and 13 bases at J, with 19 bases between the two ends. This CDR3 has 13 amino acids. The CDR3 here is CASSLSERETQFF. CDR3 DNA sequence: TGTGCCAGCAGCCTGTCGGAGAGAGAGACCCAGTTCTTC.

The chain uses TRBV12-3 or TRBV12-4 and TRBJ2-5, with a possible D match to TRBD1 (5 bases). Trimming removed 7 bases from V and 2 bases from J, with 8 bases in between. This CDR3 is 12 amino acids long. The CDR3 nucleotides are TGTGCCAGCAACAACAGGCAAGAGACCCAGTACTTC. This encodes CASNNRQETQYF.

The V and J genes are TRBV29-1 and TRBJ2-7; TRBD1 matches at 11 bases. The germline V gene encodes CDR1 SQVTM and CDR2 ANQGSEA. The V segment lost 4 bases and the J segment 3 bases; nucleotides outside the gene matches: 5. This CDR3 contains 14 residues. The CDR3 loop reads CSVVVGTGGYEQYF. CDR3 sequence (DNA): TGCAGCGTTGTTGTAGGGACAGGGGGCTACGAGCAGTACTTC.

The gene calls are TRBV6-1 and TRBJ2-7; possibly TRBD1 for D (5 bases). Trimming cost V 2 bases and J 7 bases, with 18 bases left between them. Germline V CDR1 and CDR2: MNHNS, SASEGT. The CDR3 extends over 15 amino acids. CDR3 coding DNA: TGTGCCAGCAGTGAATCCCAGGGATTCTACAATGAGCAGTACTTC. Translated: CASSESQGFYNEQYF.

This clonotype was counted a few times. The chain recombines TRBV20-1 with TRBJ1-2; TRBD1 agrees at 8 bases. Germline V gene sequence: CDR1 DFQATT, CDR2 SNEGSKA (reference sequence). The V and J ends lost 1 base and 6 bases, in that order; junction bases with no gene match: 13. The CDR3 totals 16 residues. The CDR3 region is CSARVLSGTGIDGYTF. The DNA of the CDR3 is TGCAGTGCTAGAGTTCTCTCCGGGACAGGAATTGATGGCTACACCTTC.

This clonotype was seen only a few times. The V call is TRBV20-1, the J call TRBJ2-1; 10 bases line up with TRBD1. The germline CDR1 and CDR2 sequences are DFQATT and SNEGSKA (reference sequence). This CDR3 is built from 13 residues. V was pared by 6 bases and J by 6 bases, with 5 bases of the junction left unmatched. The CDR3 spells CSAFGTGVNEQFF. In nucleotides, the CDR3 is TGCAGTGCCTTCGGGACAGGGGTCAATGAGCAGTTCTTC.

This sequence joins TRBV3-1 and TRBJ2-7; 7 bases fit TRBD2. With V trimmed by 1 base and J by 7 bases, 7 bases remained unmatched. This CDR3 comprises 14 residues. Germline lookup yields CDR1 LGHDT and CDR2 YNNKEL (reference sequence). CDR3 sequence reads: CASSQVPREGEQYF. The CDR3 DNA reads TGTGCCAGCAGCCAAGTACCCAGGGAGGGGGAGCAGTACTTC.